This T cell receptor (beta chain) was sequenced for a study of T cells in Graves' hyperthyroidism and ophthalmopathy. Study-level findings and limits: Most clonotypes expanded in thyroid above 0.001 were likewise present in blood.

For this clonotype: Its antigen is not identified.

The CDR3 loop spans 16 amino acids. The germline CDR1 and CDR2 sequences are SGHAT and FQNNGV. The V and J ends lost 5 bases and 4 bases, in that order; junction bases with no gene match: 11. Researchers amplified the TCR beta CDR3 regions from RNA transcripts. Initially, a first-round RT-PCR of the TCR CDR3 employed the HTBI primer set. TCRdb independently ran MiXCR on the multiplex PCR reads; one entry per CDR3 protein. The sample consists of 280,000 or so distinct CDR3 sequences, around 15% of them appearing once. Sequencing used blood. This chain links TRBV11-2 with TRBJ1-5; 7 nucleotides match TRBD1. The receptor comes from a woman aged 45-59 years with Graves' hyperthyroidism that later progressed to Graves' ophthalmopathy. The CDR3 bases are TGTGCCAGCAGCCTCTATCAAGGGGGCTTAAATCAGCCCCAGCATTTT. Its translation: CASSLYQGGLNQPQHF.